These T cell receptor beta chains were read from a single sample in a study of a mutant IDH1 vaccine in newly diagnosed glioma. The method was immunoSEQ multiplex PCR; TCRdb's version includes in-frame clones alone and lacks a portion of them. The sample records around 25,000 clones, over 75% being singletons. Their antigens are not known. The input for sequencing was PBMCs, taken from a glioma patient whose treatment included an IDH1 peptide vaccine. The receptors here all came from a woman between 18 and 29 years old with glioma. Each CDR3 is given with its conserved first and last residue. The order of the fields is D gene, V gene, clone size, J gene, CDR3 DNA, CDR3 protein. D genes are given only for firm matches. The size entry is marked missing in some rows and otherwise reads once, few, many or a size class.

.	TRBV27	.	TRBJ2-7	TGTGCCAGCAGTTTAGAGGCAGGCTACGAGCAGTACTTC	CASSLEAGYEQYF
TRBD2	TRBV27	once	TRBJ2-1	TGTGCCGCGGGGCTAGCGGCCTACAATGAGCAGTTCTTC	CAAGLAAYNEQFF
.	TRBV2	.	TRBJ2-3	TGTGCCAGCAGCCTCTCATTGGTAAATACGCAGTATTTT	CASSLSLVNTQYF
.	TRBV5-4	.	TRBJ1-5	TGTGCCAGCAGCTTGGATAAGGCAGAGACGGCGCCCCAGCATTTT	CASSLDKAETAPQHF
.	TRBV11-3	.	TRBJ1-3	TGTGCCAGCAGCTTAGGAAGGGGCACTGGAAACACCATATATTTT	CASSLGRGTGNTIYF
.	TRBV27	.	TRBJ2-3	TGTGCCAGCAGTTGGGCAGCTAGCACAGATACGCAGTATTTT	CASSWAASTDTQYF
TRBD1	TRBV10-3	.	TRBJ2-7	TGTGCCATTGCCGGGACAGGCTACGAGCAGTACTTC	CAIAGTGYEQYF
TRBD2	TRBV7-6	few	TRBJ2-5	TGTGCCAGCAGACGGACTAGCGGAGGAGAGACCCAGTACTTC	CASRRTSGGETQYF
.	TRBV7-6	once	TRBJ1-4	TGTGCCAGCAGCCTACCACCGGGACCGCCGAAGGATGAAAAACTGTTTTTT	CASSLPPGPPKDEKLFF
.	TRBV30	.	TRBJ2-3	TGTGCCTGGTGCCGGGACCCCAGAGATACGCAGTATTTT	CAWCRDPRDTQYF
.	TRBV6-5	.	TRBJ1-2	TGTGCCAGCAGCCCCCGGGTTAACTATGGCTACACCTTC	CASSPRVNYGYTF
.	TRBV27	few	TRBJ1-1	TGTGCCAGCAGTTTAGGGCGGGGCACTGAAGCTTTCTTT	CASSLGRGTEAFF
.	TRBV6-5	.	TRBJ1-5	TGTGCCAGCAGTTACAGCAATAGCAATCAGCCCCAGCATTTT	CASSYSNSNQPQHF
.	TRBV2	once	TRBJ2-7	TGTGCCAGCAGTGAACAGGGTAGAAACGAGCAGTACTTC	CASSEQGRNEQYF
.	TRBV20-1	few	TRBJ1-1	TGCAGTACAATCCCCTGGGCTTTCTTT	CSTIPWAFF
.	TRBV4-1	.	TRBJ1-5	TGCGCCAGCAGCCAGCTAATCCCGGGCCAGCCCCAGCATTTT	CASSQLIPGQPQHF
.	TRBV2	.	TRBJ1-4	TGTGCCAGCGTTCGGGACACCTCAACTAATGAAAAACTGTTTTTT	CASVRDTSTNEKLFF
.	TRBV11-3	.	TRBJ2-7	TGTGCCAGCAGCTTAAACTCCTACGAGCAGTACTTC	CASSLNSYEQYF
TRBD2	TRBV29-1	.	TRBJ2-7	TGCAGCGTTCGGGAGGAAACCTACGAGCAGTACTTC	CSVREETYEQYF
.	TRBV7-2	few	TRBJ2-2	TGTGCCAGCAGCTTAACTGTACTGATGAACACCGGGGAGCTGTTTTTT	CASSLTVLMNTGELFF
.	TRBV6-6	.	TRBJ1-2	TGTGCCAGCAGCCCCGGGGGGGCAAACTATGGCTACACCTTC	CASSPGGANYGYTF
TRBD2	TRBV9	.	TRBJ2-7	TGTGCCAGCAGCGTAGATGGACGGACTAGCGGGAGTTACGAGCAGTACTTC	CASSVDGRTSGSYEQYF
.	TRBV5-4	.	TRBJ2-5	TGTGCCAGCAGCTTCATCGAGATGGGGGAGACCCAGTACTTC	CASSFIEMGETQYF
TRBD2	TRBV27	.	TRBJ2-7	TGTGCCAGCAGCCGTTTGGAACTGACTAGCGGAACTCCCTACGAGCAGTACTTC	CASSRLELTSGTPYEQYF
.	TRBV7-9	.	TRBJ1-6	TGTGCCAGCAGCTCCGGGGATTCACCCCTCCACTTT	CASSSGDSPLHF
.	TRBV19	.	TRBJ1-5	TGTGCCAGTAGTATGAGTTCCTTACAGCCCCAGCATTTT	CASSMSSLQPQHF
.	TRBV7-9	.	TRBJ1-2	TGTGCCAGCAGCCAGACCTTGGCGGGAGGCTACACCTTC	CASSQTLAGGYTF